Shown below are 3 T cell receptor beta chains from a single sample sequenced in a study of cytomegalovirus exposure and HLA in healthy donors. PCR involved 60 Vbeta and 13 Jbeta primers. Assay: immunoSEQ multiplex PCR; the TCRdb copy retains only in-frame clones and omits some. This sample has 95,000 to 100,000 clones, with around 83% found just once. Sequences were obtained from PBMCs. Receptor source: a man aged 30-40 years in good health and CMV-seronegative.

This clone came up once. V and J are TRBV7-8 and TRBJ1-2, with TRBD1 as a possible D gene (5 bases). Germline CDR1 is SGHVS and CDR2 is FQNEAQ. Trimming cost V 2 bases and J 4 bases, with 17 bases left between them. The CDR3 covers 16 residues. For the CDR3, the DNA is TGTGCCAGCAGCTTATCAACCTCCCCGGGGGGCTATGGCTACACCTTC. It specifies CASSLSTSPGGYGYTF.

The chain carries TRBV4-2 and TRBJ2-3; the match to TRBD2 covers 12 bases. V gave up 1 base and J gave up 4 bases; unmatched junction bases: 9. Per germline, CDR1 LGHNA and CDR2 YNFKEQ. The CDR3 runs 18 residues. CDR3 in amino acids: CASSQGVVSSGGADTQYF. The DNA for the CDR3 is TGTGCCAGCAGCCAAGGGGTGGTCTCTAGCGGGGGGGCAGATACGCAGTATTTT.

This clone was observed once. The chain recombines TRBV28 with TRBJ2-3, with D possibly TRBD1 on 5 matching bases. This CDR3 is 14 amino acids long. V lost 5 bases to trimming and J lost 6 bases, with 15 bases between them. Germline assignment: CDR1 MDHEN and CDR2 SYDVKM. CDR3: CASSAPLGVDTQYF. The CDR3 DNA sequence: TGTGCCAGCAGTGCACCGTTAGGGGTGGATACGCAGTATTTT. The variable domain in full, with the rest retrieved from reference TRBV28 and TRBJ2-3, is DVKVTQSSRYLVKRTGEKVFLECVQDMDHENMFWYRQDPGLGLRLIYFSYDVKMKEKGDIPEGYSVSREKKERFSLILESASTNQTSMYLCASSAPLGVDTQYFGPGTRLTVL.